These T cell receptor beta chains were read from a single sample in a study of control samples from healthy donors and cancer patients. The protocol was immunoSEQ multiplex PCR, while the TCRdb copy is restricted to in-frame clones and leaves out a portion. The table lists about 51,000 clones, 80% of them singletons. Material: blood. These receptors were collected from a man aged 70-80 years in good health. CDR3s include the opening cysteine and the closing phenylalanine or tryptophan. A D gene is named only where the DNA matches it firmly. Where a row states a size, it is once, few, many or the class of an expanded clone; other rows omit it.

17	TRBV3-1/TRBV3-2	NA	TRBJ1-2	NA	TGTGCCAGCAGCCAAGAATGGGGATGGCCAGCTAACTATGGCTACACCTTC	CASSQEWGWPANYGYTF
14	TRBV5-4	NA	TRBJ1-2	TRBD1	TGTGCCAGCAGACAGAGGGGGCGCGCATATGGCTACACCTTC	CASRQRGRAYGYTF
13	TRBV18	NA	TRBJ1-4	NA	TGTGCCAGCTCCCCGAGGGAAAATGAAAAACTGTTTTTT	CASSPRENEKLFF
18	TRBV6-1	NA	TRBJ2-7	TRBD1	TGTGCCAGCAGTGAAGCTGAGAGCGGGACAGGGGGCTTCTACGAGCAGTACTTC	CASSEAESGTGGFYEQYF
15	TRBV11-2	NA	TRBJ2-7	TRBD2	TGTGCCAGCAGCCCAACTAGCGGGGGTATCTACGAGCAGTACTTC	CASSPTSGGIYEQYF
16	TRBV28	once	TRBJ1-6	TRBD1	TGTGCCAGCAGGGGCAATCCGGGACAGGGCCGGTCACCCCTCCACTTT	CASRGNPGQGRSPLHF
14	TRBV7-8	NA	TRBJ1-6	NA	TGTGCCAGCAGCTCCCAGGGTTGGAATTCACCCCTCCACTTT	CASSSQGWNSPLHF
15	TRBV4-1	few	TRBJ1-4	TRBD1	TGCGCCAGCAGCCAAGGGGACAGGGATAATGAAAAACTGTTTTTT	CASSQGDRDNEKLFF
14	TRBV5-5	NA	TRBJ2-7	NA	TGTGCCAGCAGCTTCGGACCTCTTTCCTACGAGCAGTACTTC	CASSFGPLSYEQYF
11	TRBV20-1	NA	TRBJ2-7	NA	TGCAGTGCTATATCATCTCACGAGCAGTACTTC	CSAISSHEQYF
14	TRBV5-4	NA	TRBJ2-5	NA	TGTGCCAGCAGCTCCTATACGACTTCGGAGACCCAGTACTTC	CASSSYTTSETQYF
13	TRBV11-3	NA	TRBJ2-5	NA	TGTGCCAGCAGCTTAGAAATCCAAGAGACCCAGTACTTC	CASSLEIQETQYF
12	TRBV30	NA	TRBJ2-7	NA	TGTGCCTGGAGTCGACGTTCCCTAAAGCAGTACTTC	CAWSRRSLKQYF
15	TRBV6-1	NA	TRBJ2-2	TRBD1	TGTGCCAGCAGTGAGACAGGGGGCGGTACCGGGGAGCTGTTTTTT	CASSETGGGTGELFF
16	TRBV11-1	NA	TRBJ1-1	NA	TGTGCCAGCAGCTTAGAGACAGGATTTATGAACACTGAAGCTTTCTTT	CASSLETGFMNTEAFF
13	TRBV2	NA	TRBJ2-1	NA	TGTGCCAGCAGTGAAGGGCTAGGCAATGAGCAGTTCTTC	CASSEGLGNEQFF
13	TRBV7-3	few	TRBJ1-1	NA	TGTGCCAGCAGCTTTGGACAGTACACTGAAGCTTTCTTT	CASSFGQYTEAFF
16	TRBV19	once	TRBJ2-7	NA	TGTGCCAGTAGTATAGGAGGGGCACGATATGGATACGAGCAGTACTTC	CASSIGGARYGYEQYF
11	TRBV5-8	NA	TRBJ2-1	NA	TGTGCCAGCAGCTTGGAGGGTGAGCAGTTCTTC	CASSLEGEQFF
18	TRBV12-5	once	TRBJ1-3	NA	TGTGCTAGTGGTTTGGTACAATATGGACGCAAGTCTGGAAACACCATATATTTT	CASGLVQYGRKSGNTIYF
15	TRBV5-6	few	TRBJ2-3	TRBD2	TGTGCCAGCAGCTTGTTGGGAGGGGTAACAGATACGCAGTATTTT	CASSLLGGVTDTQYF
19	TRBV18	few	TRBJ2-1	TRBD2	TGTGCCAGCTCACCCGGCGAGCGGGAGTTGCCTTGGTCCTACAATGAGCAGTTCTTC	CASSPGERELPWSYNEQFF
13	TRBV5-5	NA	TRBJ2-7	NA	TGTGCCAGCAGCTTGGAGTTGAGCTACGAGCAGTACTTC	CASSLELSYEQYF
15	TRBV14	NA	TRBJ2-1	TRBD1	TGTGCCAGCAGCCCGGGACAGGGGCACGGCAATGAGCAGTTCTTC	CASSPGQGHGNEQFF
14	TRBV18	few	TRBJ2-2	NA	TGTGCCAGCTCACCACCCAACCGTGGCGGGGAGCTGTTTTTT	CASSPPNRGGELFF
14	TRBV2	NA	TRBJ2-3	NA	TGTGCCAGCAGTGCAGGCAGATACACAGATACGCAGTATTTT	CASSAGRYTDTQYF
16	TRBV6-1	once	TRBJ2-2	NA	TGTGCCAGCAGTGGAGGACACCGGACGTGGGCCGGGGAGCTGTTTTTT	CASSGGHRTWAGELFF
14	TRBV18	NA	TRBJ1-6	TRBD1	TGTGCCAGCTCGCGGACAGGGGATAATTCACCCCTCCACTTT	CASSRTGDNSPLHF
15	TRBV28	NA	TRBJ2-5	NA	TGTGCCAGCAGTACCTTTGGCGACGGACAAGAGACCCAGTACTTC	CASSTFGDGQETQYF
13	TRBV10-2	NA	TRBJ2-7	TRBD1	TGCGCCAGCACCACAGGGGTGAACTACGAGCAGTACTTC	CASTTGVNYEQYF
15	TRBV28	NA	TRBJ1-2	TRBD1	TGTGCCAGCAGTACGGGACAGTCTGGGGCATATGGCTACACCTTC	CASSTGQSGAYGYTF
16	TRBV2	NA	TRBJ2-3	TRBD2	TGTGCCAGCAGCCCTCAACTAGCGGGGGGCAGAGATACGCAGTATTTT	CASSPQLAGGRDTQYF
16	TRBV7-9	NA	TRBJ1-4	TRBD1	TGTGCCAGCAGCTTCCGGGACAGGGGTTTCGATGAAAAACTGTTTTTT	CASSFRDRGFDEKLFF
16	TRBV15	NA	TRBJ2-5	TRBD2	TGTGCCACCAGCAGAAGGAGTAGCGGGAGCTGGGAGACCCAGTACTTC	CATSRRSSGSWETQYF
15	TRBV2	NA	TRBJ1-2	TRBD1	TGTGCCAGCAGTGAAAGGGACAGGAGCATCTATGGCTACACCTTC	CASSERDRSIYGYTF
16	TRBV7-2	NA	TRBJ2-7	NA	TGTGCCAGCAGCTTACTGTTCCAGCTCCCCCCCTACGAGCAGTACTTC	CASSLLFQLPPYEQYF
13	TRBV18	NA	TRBJ1-1	NA	TGTGCCAGCGCAGGCAGACTGAACACTGAAGCTTTCTTT	CASAGRLNTEAFF
13	TRBV7-9	NA	TRBJ1-2	TRBD1	TGTGCCAGCAGAGTACAGGGGAACTATGGCTACACCTTC	CASRVQGNYGYTF
18	TRBV28	NA	TRBJ1-2	NA	TGTGCCAGCAGTTTACCCATCCAAACGAGGGGCAGGAACTATGGCTACACCTTC	CASSLPIQTRGRNYGYTF
13	TRBV7-9	NA	TRBJ1-1	NA	TGTGCCAGCACCAACCTCCCGGACACTGAAGCTTTCTTT	CASTNLPDTEAFF
13	TRBV7-8	few	TRBJ1-2	NA	TGTGCCAGCAGCTTAGTACCGGGAACTGGCTACACCTTC	CASSLVPGTGYTF
15	TRBV7-6	NA	TRBJ2-3	TRBD1	TGTGCCAGCAGCTTAGTAGGGACAGGCACAGATACGCAGTATTTT	CASSLVGTGTDTQYF
15	TRBV6-5	NA	TRBJ1-1	NA	TGTGCCAGCAGTTACTCCCCCCTAGGGAACACTGAAGCTTTCTTT	CASSYSPLGNTEAFF
16	TRBV5-1	NA	TRBJ2-7	TRBD1	TGCGCCAGCAGCATTCTGCCGGGACAGGGGGCCTACGAGCAGTACTTC	CASSILPGQGAYEQYF
16	TRBV7-3	NA	TRBJ2-2	TRBD2	TGTGCCAGCAGCTTAATGACTAGCGGGAGTCCGGGTGGGCTGTTTTTT	CASSLMTSGSPGGLFF
13	TRBV12-3/TRBV12-4	NA	TRBJ1-2	NA	TGTGCCAGCAGTTTTGGGCAGGTCCTTGGCTACACCTTC	CASSFGQVLGYTF
13	TRBV11-3	NA	TRBJ2-1	NA	TGTGCCAGCAGCTTAGATCGAATGAGTGAGCAGTTCTTC	CASSLDRMSEQFF
19	TRBV6-2/TRBV6-3	NA	TRBJ2-7	TRBD2	TGTGCCAGCAGCTTCCTACGGGGGACTCTAGCGGGAGGGTCCTACGAGCAGTACTTC	CASSFLRGTLAGGSYEQYF
13	TRBV18	NA	TRBJ2-1	NA	TGTGCCAGCTCACCCACCGCGGACAATGAGCAGTTCTTC	CASSPTADNEQFF
13	TRBV19	NA	TRBJ2-4	NA	TGTGCCAGTAGTGGGATAGCCAAAAACATTCAGTACTTC	CASSGIAKNIQYF
16	TRBV5-5	NA	TRBJ1-6	NA	TGTGCCAGCAGCTTTCTAAACCAGGGAGTAAATTCACCCCTCCACTTT	CASSFLNQGVNSPLHF
13	TRBV5-6	NA	TRBJ2-5	NA	TGTGCCAGCAGCTTACCAGCTCAAGAGACCCAGTACTTC	CASSLPAQETQYF
14	TRBV7-3	NA	TRBJ1-2	NA	TGTGCCAGCTACACGGGCCGGCCGATCTATGGCTACACCTTC	CASYTGRPIYGYTF
15	TRBV7-2	NA	TRBJ1-1	NA	TGTGCCAGCAGGGCAAGGACAGCCCTGAACACTGAAGCTTTCTTT	CASRARTALNTEAFF